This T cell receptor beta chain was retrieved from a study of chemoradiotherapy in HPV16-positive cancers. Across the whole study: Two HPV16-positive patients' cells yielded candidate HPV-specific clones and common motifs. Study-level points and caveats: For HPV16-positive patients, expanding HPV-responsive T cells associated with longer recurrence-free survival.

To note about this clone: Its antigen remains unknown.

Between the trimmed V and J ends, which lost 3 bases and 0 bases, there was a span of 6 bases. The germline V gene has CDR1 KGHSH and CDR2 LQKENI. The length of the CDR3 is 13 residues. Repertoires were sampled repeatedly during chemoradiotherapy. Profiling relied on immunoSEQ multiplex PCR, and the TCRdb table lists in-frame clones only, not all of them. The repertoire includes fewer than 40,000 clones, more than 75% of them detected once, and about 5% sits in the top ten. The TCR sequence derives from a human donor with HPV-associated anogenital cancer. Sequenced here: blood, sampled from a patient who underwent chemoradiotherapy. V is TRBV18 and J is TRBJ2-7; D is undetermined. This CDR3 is CASSPAASYEQYF. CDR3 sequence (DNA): TGTGCCAGCTCACCGGCAGCCTCCTACGAGCAGTACTTC. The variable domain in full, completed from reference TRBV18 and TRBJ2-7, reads NAGVMQNPRHLVRRRGQEARLRCSPMKGHSHVYWYRQLPEEGLKFMVYLQKENIIDESGMPKERFSAEFPKEGPSILRIQQVVRGDSAAYFCASSPAASYEQYFGPGTRLTVT.